This TCR beta chain was sequenced in a study of cytotoxic CD8 clonotypes in ibrutinib-treated CLL. Overall study context: Each sample contained, on average, about 250,000 productive templates and 75,000 to 100,000 productive rearrangements.

From germline, CDR1 is GTSNPN and CDR2 SVGIG (reference sequence). Trimming removed 0 bases at V and 5 bases at J, with 10 bases between. This CDR3 has 13 amino acids. Clones were read by immunoSEQ multiplex PCR, and TCRdb kept only the in-frame ones, dropping some. The repertoire holds just over 200,000 clones, with 79% as singletons. This clonotype was sampled from a human donor with chronic lymphocytic leukemia. Specimen: PBMCs, collected after 12 months of ibrutinib treatment. J is TRBJ2-5 and V is TRBV30; D gene ambiguous. The chain's CDR3 is CAWSVQEWETQYF. CDR3 in DNA: TGTGCCTGGAGTGTGCAGGAGTGGGAGACCCAGTACTTC.